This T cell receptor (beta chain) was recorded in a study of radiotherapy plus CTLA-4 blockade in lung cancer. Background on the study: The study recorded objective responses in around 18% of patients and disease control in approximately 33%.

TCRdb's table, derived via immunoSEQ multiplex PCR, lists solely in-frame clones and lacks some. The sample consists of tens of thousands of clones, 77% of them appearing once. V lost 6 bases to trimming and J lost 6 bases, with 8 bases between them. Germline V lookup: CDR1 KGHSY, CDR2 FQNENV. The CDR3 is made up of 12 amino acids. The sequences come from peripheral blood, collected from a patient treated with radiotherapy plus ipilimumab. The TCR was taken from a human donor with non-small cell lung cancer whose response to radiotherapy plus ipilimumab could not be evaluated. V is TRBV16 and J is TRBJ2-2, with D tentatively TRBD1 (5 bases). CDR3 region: CASRPGSGELFF. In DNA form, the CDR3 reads TGTGCCAGCAGACCAGGGTCCGGGGAGCTGTTTTTT.